This is a list of T cell receptor beta chains from one sample in a study of PD-1 blockade in classical Hodgkin lymphoma. TCRdb keeps only in-frame clones here, not all; method: immunoSEQ multiplex PCR. The sample includes 14,000 or so clones, around 80% of them seen just once. The sequencing used peripheral blood mononuclear cells (PBMCs), collected before the second cycle of nivolumab. All receptors derive from a human donor with classical Hodgkin lymphoma. The CDR3 runs from the conserved cysteine through the conserved F or W. D genes are given only for firm matches. The size of a clone is reported for some rows only, either as once, few or many, or as a class for expanded clones.

>TRBJ2-3|NA|NA|TRBV2
TGTGCCAGCAAACTAGCCTTCACAGATACGCAGTATTTT
CASKLAFTDTQYF
>TRBJ2-5|NA|once|TRBV7-9
TGTGCCAGCAGCTTAGACCTCCCAGAGACCCAGTACTTC
CASSLDLPETQYF
>TRBJ1-1|TRBD1|NA|TRBV5-1
TGCGCCAGCAGCCCTCCCCCGGACAGGCTCACAAACACTGAAGCTTTCTTT
CASSPPPDRLTNTEAFF
>TRBJ1-2|NA|few|TRBV7-9
TGTGCCAGCAGCTTAGACGATCGTGGCTACACCTTC
CASSLDDRGYTF
>TRBJ2-5|TRBD1|few|TRBV15
TGTGCCACCAGCACCGGACAGGGCTTAGAGACCCAGTACTTC
CATSTGQGLETQYF
>TRBJ1-5|TRBD1|NA|TRBV28
TGTGCCAGCAGTTTACCTCGACAGGGGCTCTATAGCAATCAGCCCCAGCATTTT
CASSLPRQGLYSNQPQHF
>TRBJ1-6|NA|NA|TRBV21-1
TGTGCCAGCAGCAAAGACCGGGACAGGGGTAATTCACCCCTCCACTTT
CASSKDRDRGNSPLHF
>TRBJ1-1|NA|few|TRBV6-5
TGTGCCAGCGGGTGGTTGGGGCTGAACACTGAAGCTTTCTTT
CASGWLGLNTEAFF
>TRBJ1-1|NA|NA|TRBV18
TGTGCCAGCTCACCAATGCAGGGAGGGTCTGAAGCTTTCTTT
CASSPMQGGSEAFF
>TRBJ2-3|TRBD2|NA|TRBV28
TGTGCAACACTAGGACTAGCAGAAAGCACAGATACGCAGTATTTT
CATLGLAESTDTQYF
>TRBJ2-1|NA|few|TRBV6-6
TGTGCCAGCAGTCCAGCGAGCTCCTACAATGAGCAGTTCTTC
CASSPASSYNEQFF
>TRBJ2-1|NA|NA|TRBV30
TGTGCCTGGAGTGTTCAGGACAGACACAATGAGCAGTTCTTC
CAWSVQDRHNEQFF
>TRBJ2-5|NA|NA|TRBV5-1
TGCGCCAGCAGCAAGGGACACCCGGGTTTAGAGACCCAGTACTTC
CASSKGHPGLETQYF
>TRBJ1-2|NA|once|TRBV18
TGTGCCAGCTCACCCGGAAGGGACTATGGCTACACCTTC
CASSPGRDYGYTF
>TRBJ1-5|NA|NA|TRBV2
TGTGCCAGCAGTGAGGCCCAGGGAGGGTTCGATCAGCCCCAGCATTTT
CASSEAQGGFDQPQHF